The 27 T cell receptor beta chains in this list originate from one sample, sequenced in a study of T cells in Graves' hyperthyroidism and ophthalmopathy. Template material for amplifying TCR beta CDR3 regions consisted of RNA transcripts. When the TCR CDR3 underwent first-round RT-PCR, the HTBI primer set was used. TCRdb called the multiplex PCR reads again in MiXCR, with one record for every CDR3 protein. This sample yields 490,000 or so distinct CDR3 sequences, of which around a fifth are seen a single time; about half belongs to the top ten. Input material: blood. These TCRs come from a woman in her sixties or seventies with Graves' ophthalmopathy.

This clonotype was seen more than once but under ten times. This rearrangement joins TRBV30 to TRBJ1-2, with D perhaps matching TRBD1 (5 bases). This CDR3 is built from 15 residues. Trimming shortened V by 4 bases and J by 2 bases, and 17 bases separated the two germline ends. The V gene's germline CDR1 is GTSNPN and CDR2 SVGIG (reference sequence). The CDR3 DNA reads as TGTGCCTGGACCCGGGTAGGGGCCCTAAACTATGGCTACACCTTC. This codes for CAWTRVGALNYGYTF. The variable domain in full, with the rest retrieved from reference TRBV30 and TRBJ1-2, is SQTIHQWPATLVQPVGSPLSLECTVEGTSNPNLYWYRQAAGRGLQLLFYSVGIGQISSEVPQNLSASRPQDRQFILSSKKLLLSDSGFYLCAWTRVGALNYGYTFGSGTRLTVV.

Many counts were recorded for this clonotype. This chain connects TRBV7-2 to TRBJ1-2; D ambiguous. CDR3 length: 12 amino acids. Trimming removed 5 bases at V and 4 bases at J, with 8 bases between. CDR1 is SGHTA and CDR2 is FQGNSA in the germline V gene. CDR3 in amino acids: CASSRASYGYTF. Here the CDR3 DNA reads TGTGCCAGCAGCCGGGCATCCTATGGCTACACCTTC. Filled out from reference TRBV7-2 and TRBJ1-2, the complete variable domain reads GAGVSQSPSNKVTEKGKDVELRCDPISGHTALYWYRQSLGQGLEFLIYFQGNSAPDKSGLPSDRFSAERTGGSVSTLTIQRTQQEDSAVYLCASSRASYGYTFGSGTRLTVV.

Only a few counts were recorded for this clonotype. J is TRBJ2-1 and V is TRBV10-3, with TRBD2 as a possible D gene (7 bases). Germline-derived CDR1 and CDR2 are ENHRY and SYGVKD. Trimming took off 4 bases at V and 0 bases at J, with 16 bases between the two ends. The CDR3 covers 17 residues. This CDR3 is CAISARGGFGSYNEQFF. Written as DNA, the CDR3 is TGTGCCATCAGTGCAAGGGGGGGATTCGGCTCCTACAATGAGCAGTTCTTC.

This clonotype appeared a few times. The chain carries TRBV18 and TRBJ2-5, with D possibly TRBD2 on 5 matching bases. This CDR3 contains 18 residues. CDR1 is KGHSH and CDR2 is LQKENI in the germline V gene. V shed 2 bases and J shed 5 bases, with 24 bases lying between them. CDR3 in amino acids: CASSPWEKSGDNLETQYF. CDR3 coding DNA: TGTGCCAGCTCACCATGGGAGAAGAGCGGAGATAATCTGGAGACCCAGTACTTC.

There are many counts of this clonotype. The genes are TRBV9 and TRBJ2-7; 10 bases are shared with TRBD2. CDR3 length: 14 amino acids. V dropped 1 base and J dropped 6; count of bases not matched to a gene: 4. CDR1 is SGDLS and CDR2 is YYNGEE in the germline V gene. The chain's CDR3 is CASSVLSSGSEQYF. CDR3 bases: TGTGCCAGCAGCGTATTGTCTAGCGGGAGCGAGCAGTACTTC.

V gene TRBV7-9 combines with J gene TRBJ2-1, with 15 bases aligning to TRBD2. CDR1 and CDR2 (germline): SEHNR, FQNEAQ (reference sequence). The CDR3 sequence is 15 residues long. The V gene end was trimmed by 8 bases and the J gene end by 7 bases; junction bases not matched to a gene: 6. In DNA form, the CDR3 reads TGTGCCAGCGCAGGACTAGCGGGAGGGTGGAATGAGCAGTTCTTC. This codes for CASAGLAGGWNEQFF.

V usage is TRBV5-5 and J usage is TRBJ2-1; weak D call: TRBD2 (6 bases). This CDR3 is built from 15 residues. Germline assignment: CDR1 SGHKS and CDR2 YYEKEE (reference sequence). Trimming pared 4 bases from V and 10 bases from J, leaving 21 bases between. DNA for the CDR3: TGTGCCAGCAGCGACTACGGGACTCCCGAAGCAGAGCAGTTCTTC. It codes for CASSDYGTPEAEQFF.

V gene TRBV4-1 combines with J gene TRBJ1-2, with 11 bases that match TRBD1. Per the germline V gene, CDR1 is MGHRA and CDR2 is YSYEKL. This CDR3 is 13 amino acids long. V was pared by 3 bases and J by 6 bases, with 0 bases of the junction left unmatched. CDR3 sequence reads: CASSQDRGHGYTF. The CDR3 nucleotides read TGCGCCAGCAGCCAGGACAGGGGGCATGGCTACACCTTC.

A few counts support this clonotype. The rearrangement links TRBV20-1 to TRBJ2-7; D not resolved. Germline CDR1 reads DFQATT; CDR2 reads SNEGSKA (reference sequence). The germline V and J ends were trimmed by 1 base and 4 bases, with 11 bases remaining between them. CDR3 size: 13 residues. The CDR3 region has the DNA TGCAGTGCTAGAGGGCGGAGTATTTACGAGCAGTACTTC. The encoded protein is CSARGRSIYEQYF.

A few counts support this clonotype. V and J are TRBV19 and TRBJ1-1; D unclear. V was shortened by 2 bases and J by 0 bases, with 13 bases between the two germline ends. Looked up from germline, CDR1 is LNHDA and CDR2 is SQIVND (reference sequence). This CDR3 comprises 16 residues. CDR3 nucleotide sequence: TGTGCCAGTAGTATATTGGGCCCCTTGATGAACACTGAAGCTTTCTTT. Translation: CASSILGPLMNTEAFF.

The chain links TRBV19 to TRBJ2-7; TRBD1 matches at 12 bases. This CDR3 has 15 amino acids. Germline values: CDR1 LNHDA, CDR2 SQIVND (reference sequence). Trimming at V came to 3 bases and at J to 5 bases, leaving 5 bases not matched to a gene. CDR3 nucleotides: TGTGCCAGTAGTATTACCGGGACAGGGGGCAACGAGCAGTACTTC. Its protein is CASSITGTGGNEQYF.

V usage is TRBV20-1 and J usage is TRBJ1-2; D is unresolved. In germline, CDR1 is DFQATT, CDR2 SNEGSKA (reference sequence). Trimming took off 3 bases at V and 8 bases at J, with 16 bases between the two ends. There are 13 residues in the CDR3. The DNA of the CDR3 is TGCAGTGCTAGGACAAATACTTACGAGGGCTACACCTTC. Translation: CSARTNTYEGYTF.

The chain couples TRBV6-2 or TRBV6-3 to TRBJ1-2, with TRBD1 identical over 8 bases. The CDR3 covers 15 residues. J lost 3 bases, V lost 2 bases, and 5 bases had no gene match. The germline V gene has CDR1 MNHEY and CDR2 SVGEGT. CDR3 sequence reads: CASSYGDRTYYGYTF. CDR3 nucleotide sequence: TGTGCCAGCAGTTACGGGGACAGGACATACTATGGCTACACCTTC.

Written as DNA, the CDR3 is TGCAGTGCTAGAAACCCCCTGGCGGGAGACAATGAGCAGTTCTTC. Translating gives CSARNPLAGDNEQFF. The chain carries TRBV20-1 and TRBJ2-1; 7 bases are shared with TRBD2. CDR3 length equals 15 residues. V was clipped by 2 bases and J by 5 bases; unmatched bases: 9. Germline V gene sequence: CDR1 DFQATT, CDR2 SNEGSKA (reference sequence).

V usage is TRBV12-3 or TRBV12-4 and J usage is TRBJ1-1; possible D gene TRBD1, 6 bases. CDR3 length equals 14 residues. Trimming took off 3 bases at V and 6 bases at J, with 14 bases between the two ends. This CDR3 is CASSFPGTSAEAFF. The CDR3 coding sequence is TGTGCCAGCAGTTTCCCCGGGACAAGCGCTGAAGCTTTCTTT.

The table lists this clonotype with a few counts. The chain carries TRBV9 and TRBJ1-1; D is undetermined. Germline CDR1 is SGDLS and CDR2 is YYNGEE. The CDR3 has 13 residues. Trimming removed 4 bases at V and 1 base at J, with 8 bases between. The CDR3 DNA reads TGTGCCAGCAGCCCGCCCTCGAACACTGAAGCTTTCTTT. Translated: CASSPPSNTEAFF.

This chain connects TRBV20-1 to TRBJ1-2, with D possibly matching TRBD1 (5 bases). CDR1 DFQATT and CDR2 SNEGSKA come from the germline V gene (reference sequence). The V gene lost 0 bases and the J gene lost 4 bases, with 12 bases spanning the gap. This CDR3 has 14 amino acids. CDR3 sequence (DNA): TGCAGTGCTAGAGATCGGCTTGGGGGCTATGGCTACACCTTC. Amino acid sequence: CSARDRLGGYGYTF.

The genes are TRBV18 and TRBJ1-2; D unclear. The germline V gene has CDR1 KGHSH and CDR2 LQKENI. CDR3 length equals 15 residues. Trimming stripped 2 bases from V and 0 bases from J, with 10 bases between. In DNA, the CDR3 is TGTGCCAGCTCACCAATGACGGAAGCTAACTATGGCTACACCTTC. This codes for CASSPMTEANYGYTF.

The chain recombines TRBV19 with TRBJ2-7; 14 bases are a match to TRBD2. Trimming removed 6 bases from V and 0 bases from J; junction bases left unmatched: 13. Germline loops: CDR1 LNHDA, CDR2 SQIVND (reference sequence). The CDR3 covers 19 residues. CDR3 region: CASSPYGLAGGRSSYEQYF. As DNA, the CDR3 is TGTGCCAGTAGCCCCTATGGACTAGCGGGAGGACGGAGCTCCTACGAGCAGTACTTC.

This chain connects TRBV7-2 to TRBJ2-2; 8 positions agree with TRBD2. Germline-derived CDR1 and CDR2 are SGHTA and FQGNSA. The CDR3 consists of 15 residues. Trimming removed 7 bases from V and 4 bases from J; junction bases left unmatched: 8. DNA of the CDR3: TGTGCCAGCACCCCCAGCGGGAGTGTCACCGGGGAGCTGTTTTTT. Its protein is CASTPSGSVTGELFF.

This clonotype was seen many times. The chain joins TRBV29-1 to TRBJ2-7; 7 bases map to TRBD1. This CDR3 contains 14 residues. V trimming: 1 base; J trimming: 3 bases; junction bases outside the gene matches: 6. The germline gives CDR1 SQVTM, CDR2 ANQGSEA. The DNA of the CDR3 is TGCAGCGTTGAAGGGACAGGAAATCTCTACGAGCAGTACTTC. Amino acids: CSVEGTGNLYEQYF.

The chain recombines TRBV10-2 with TRBJ1-2; perhaps TRBD1 as D (5 bases). V was trimmed by 0 bases and J by 8 bases, leaving 16 bases between them. Germline CDR1 WSHSY, CDR2 SAAADI. The CDR3 totals 15 residues. The CDR3 DNA sequence: TGCGCCAGCAGTGAGTCACGCCTCAGTGGGGGAGGCTACACCTTC. Protein product: CASSESRLSGGGYTF.

This clonotype was observed at least ten times. The chain couples TRBV2 to TRBJ1-2, with 8 bases aligning to TRBD1. Germline CDR1 reads SNHLY; CDR2 reads FYNNEI. V lost 4 bases, J lost 2 bases, and 3 bases stayed unmatched. There are 14 residues in the CDR3. The DNA of the CDR3 is TGTGCCAGCAGTGCAGGGGGCCCCAACTATGGCTACACCTTC. Its protein is CASSAGGPNYGYTF.

This clonotype was observed a handful of times. The chain uses TRBV18 and TRBJ1-2, with D possibly TRBD1 on 5 matching bases. V was trimmed by 0 bases and J by 6 bases, leaving 17 bases between them. The CDR3 extends over 16 amino acids. CDR1 is KGHSH and CDR2 is LQKENI in the germline V gene. The CDR3 DNA reads TGTGCCAGCTCACCACCGAACGTCAGGGTCACCCATGGCTACACCTTC. It translates to CASSPPNVRVTHGYTF.

This clonotype was seen ten or more times. The chain couples TRBV5-1 to TRBJ2-1, with a possible D match to TRBD2 (6 bases). The CDR3 runs to 13 residues. Trimming cost V 4 bases and J 9 bases, with 14 bases left between them. CDR1 and CDR2 (germline): SGHRS, YFSETQ. CDR3 DNA sequence: TGCGCCAGCAGCCATAGGATGGGGGGTGAGCAGTTCTTC. It specifies CASSHRMGGEQFF.

This clonotype showed up many times. The rearrangement links TRBV7-3 to TRBJ2-1; the D is unclear. The germline gives CDR1 SGHTA, CDR2 FQGTGA. The CDR3 length is 13 residues. Trimming cost V 3 bases and J 5 bases, with 8 bases left between them. The CDR3 DNA reads TGTGCCAGCAGCTTGGGAACCGACAATGAGCAGTTCTTC. This gives the protein CASSLGTDNEQFF.

This clonotype has only a few counts. The chain employs TRBV19 and TRBJ2-1, with D perhaps assigned TRBD1 or TRBD2 (5 bases each). V lost 8 bases and J lost 0, with 20 bases in between. This CDR3 is 17 amino acids long. Germline CDR1 and CDR2: LNHDA and SQIVND (reference sequence). The CDR3 loop reads CASSRWGPPSSYNEQFF. The CDR3, as DNA: TGTGCCAGTTCCCGATGGGGACCACCGAGCTCCTACAATGAGCAGTTCTTC.